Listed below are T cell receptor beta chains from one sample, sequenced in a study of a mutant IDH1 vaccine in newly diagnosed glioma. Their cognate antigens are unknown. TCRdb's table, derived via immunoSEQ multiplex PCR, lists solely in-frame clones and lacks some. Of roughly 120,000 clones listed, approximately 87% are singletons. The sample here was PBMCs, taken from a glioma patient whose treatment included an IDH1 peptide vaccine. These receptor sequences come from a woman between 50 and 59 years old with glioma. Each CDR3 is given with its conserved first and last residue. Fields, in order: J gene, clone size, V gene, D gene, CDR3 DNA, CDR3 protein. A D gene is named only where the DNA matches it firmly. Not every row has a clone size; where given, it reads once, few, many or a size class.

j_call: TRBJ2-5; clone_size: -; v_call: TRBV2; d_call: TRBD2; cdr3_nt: TGTGCCAGCAGTTATCTAGCGGGAGGGGAGACCCAGTACTTC; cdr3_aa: CASSYLAGGETQYF
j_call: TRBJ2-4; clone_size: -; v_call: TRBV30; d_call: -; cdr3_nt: TGTGCCTGGAGTGTACGCAGGATAGCCAAAAACATTCAGTACTTC; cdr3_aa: CAWSVRRIAKNIQYF
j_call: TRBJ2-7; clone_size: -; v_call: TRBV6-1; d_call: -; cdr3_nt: TGTGCCAGCACCGACCTGATTACAGGTCAAAAGTACTTC; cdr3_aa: CASTDLITGQKYF
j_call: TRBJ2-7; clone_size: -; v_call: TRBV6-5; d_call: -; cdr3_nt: TGTGCCAGCAGTTACCAACTCTCCTTTGAGCAGTACTTC; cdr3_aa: CASSYQLSFEQYF
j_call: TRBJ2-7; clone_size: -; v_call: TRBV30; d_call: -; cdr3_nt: TGTGCCTGGAGTGTAATAATCCCAGGGATGGGCGACGAGCAGTACTTC; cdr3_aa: CAWSVIIPGMGDEQYF
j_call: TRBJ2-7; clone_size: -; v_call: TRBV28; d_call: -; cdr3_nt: TGTGCCAGCAGCCTTGGACTGACGGAGCAGTACTTC; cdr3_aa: CASSLGLTEQYF
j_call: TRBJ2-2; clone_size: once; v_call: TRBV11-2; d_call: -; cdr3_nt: TGTGCCAGCGGAGTCGTCGGAGATCGCGCCGGGGAGCTGTTTTTT; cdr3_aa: CASGVVGDRAGELFF
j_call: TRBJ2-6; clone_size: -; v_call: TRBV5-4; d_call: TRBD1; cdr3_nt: TGTGCCAGCAGCCGGAGGGGACAGGGGGCGCCAGGGGCCAACGTCCTGACTTTC; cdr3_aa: CASSRRGQGAPGANVLTF
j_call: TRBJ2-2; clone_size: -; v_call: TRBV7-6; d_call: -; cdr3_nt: TGTGCCAGCAGCATGGGAAGGTGGACCGGGGAGCTGTTTTTT; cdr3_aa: CASSMGRWTGELFF
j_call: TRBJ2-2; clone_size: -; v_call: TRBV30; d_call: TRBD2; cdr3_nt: TGTGCCTGGAGTGCCCTTAGCGGGAGGGCAGGCGGGGAGCTGTTTTTT; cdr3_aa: CAWSALSGRAGGELFF
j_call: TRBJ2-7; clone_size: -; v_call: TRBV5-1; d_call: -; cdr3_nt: TGCGCCAGCAGCCCGACACCGGGCGGGTCCTACGAGCAGTACTTC; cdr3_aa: CASSPTPGGSYEQYF
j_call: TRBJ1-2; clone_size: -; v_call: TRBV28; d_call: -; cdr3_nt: TGTGCCAGCAGTTTACCGCAGGGGTCATACTATGGCTACACCTTC; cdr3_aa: CASSLPQGSYYGYTF
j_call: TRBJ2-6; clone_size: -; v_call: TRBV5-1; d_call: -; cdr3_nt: TGCGCCAGCAGCTTGATAGGGATTGTCTGGGCCAACGTCCTGACTTTC; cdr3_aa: CASSLIGIVWANVLTF
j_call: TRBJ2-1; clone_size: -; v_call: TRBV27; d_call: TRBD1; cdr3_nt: TGTGCCAGCAGTTCACAGGGGCCTTACAATGAGCAGTTCTTC; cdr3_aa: CASSSQGPYNEQFF
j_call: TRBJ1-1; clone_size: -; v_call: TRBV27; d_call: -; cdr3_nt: TGTGCCAGCAGTTTATATGGGAACACTGAAGCTTTCTTT; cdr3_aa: CASSLYGNTEAFF
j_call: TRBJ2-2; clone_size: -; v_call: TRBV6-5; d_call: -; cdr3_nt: TGTGCCAGCAGCCCAGGGACCGGGGAGCTGTTTTTT; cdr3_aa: CASSPGTGELFF
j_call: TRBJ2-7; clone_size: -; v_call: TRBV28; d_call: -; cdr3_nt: TGTGCCAGCATCCCCAGGGGCAGAACCTACGAGCAGTACTTC; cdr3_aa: CASIPRGRTYEQYF
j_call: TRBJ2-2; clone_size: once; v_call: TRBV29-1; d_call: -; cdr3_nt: TGCAGCGTCCACGGGGTGGCGAACACCGGGGAGCTGTTTTTT; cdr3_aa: CSVHGVANTGELFF
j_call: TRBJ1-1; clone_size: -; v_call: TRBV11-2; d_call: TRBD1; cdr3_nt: TGTGCCAGCAGCCTGGGACAGGGGGCGGTTTCGAAAGCTTTCTTT; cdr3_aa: CASSLGQGAVSKAFF
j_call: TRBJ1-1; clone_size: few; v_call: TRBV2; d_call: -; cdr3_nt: TGTGCCAGCGAACGGGGTCTTAACACTGAAGCTTTCTTT; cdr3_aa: CASERGLNTEAFF
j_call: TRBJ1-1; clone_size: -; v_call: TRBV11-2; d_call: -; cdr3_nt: TGTGCCAGCAGCTTATCTGTATTGCCTGAAGCTTTCTTT; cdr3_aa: CASSLSVLPEAFF
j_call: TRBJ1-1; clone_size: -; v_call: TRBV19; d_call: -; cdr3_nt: TGTGCCAGTATCCCGGACAGCTACATGAACACTGAAGCTTTCTTT; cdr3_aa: CASIPDSYMNTEAFF
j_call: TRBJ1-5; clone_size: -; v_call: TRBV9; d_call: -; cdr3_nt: TGTGCCAGCAGCCCCTCAGGGAGGCCGGAGGAGCCCCAGCATTTT; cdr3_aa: CASSPSGRPEEPQHF
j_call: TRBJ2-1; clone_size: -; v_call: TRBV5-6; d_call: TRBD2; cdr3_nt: TGTGCCAGCAGCTTGGAGGGACTAGCGGCCGAGCAGTTCTTC; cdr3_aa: CASSLEGLAAEQFF
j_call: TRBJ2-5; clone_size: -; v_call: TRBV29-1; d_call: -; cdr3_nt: TGCAGCGTTGAAGGCGGAGGGACCCAGTACTTC; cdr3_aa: CSVEGGGTQYF
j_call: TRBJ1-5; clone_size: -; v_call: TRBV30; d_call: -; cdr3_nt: TGTGCCTGGAGTGCCCCGGGTAGGGCCCAGCATTTT; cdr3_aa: CAWSAPGRAQHF